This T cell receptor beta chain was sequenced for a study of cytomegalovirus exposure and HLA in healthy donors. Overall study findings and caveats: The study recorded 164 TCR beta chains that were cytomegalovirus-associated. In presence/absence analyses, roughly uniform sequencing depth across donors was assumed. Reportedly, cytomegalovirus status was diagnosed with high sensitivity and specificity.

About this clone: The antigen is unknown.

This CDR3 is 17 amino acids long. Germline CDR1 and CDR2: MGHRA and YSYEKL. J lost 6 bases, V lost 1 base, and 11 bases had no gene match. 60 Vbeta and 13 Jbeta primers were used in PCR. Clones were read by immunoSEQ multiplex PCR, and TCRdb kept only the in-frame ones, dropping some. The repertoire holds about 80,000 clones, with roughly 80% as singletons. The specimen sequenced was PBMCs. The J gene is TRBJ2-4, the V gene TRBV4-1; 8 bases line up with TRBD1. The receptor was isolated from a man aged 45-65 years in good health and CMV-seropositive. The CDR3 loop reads CASSQVRAGGAGNIQYF. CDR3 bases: TGCGCCAGCAGCCAAGTCCGGGCAGGGGGCGCCGGAAACATTCAGTACTTC.